Shown below are 5 T cell receptor beta chains from a single sample sequenced in a study of blood T cells in healthy people across ages. Sample-barcoded 5' priming and a J-beta primer mix drove a second PCR of 7 to 11 cycles. Each CDR3 protein gets one entry after TCRdb re-called the 5' RACE reads with MiXCR. The table includes over 600,000 distinct CDR3 sequences, around 20% detected once. Sequencing was done on a sample of blood. The receptors were gathered from a man between 65 and 85 years old in good health.

In this sample, this clonotype turned up a few times. V usage is TRBV2 and J usage is TRBJ2-1; 14 bases align to TRBD2. The J call is doubtful: the DNA matches TRBJ2-7 better. The CDR3 consists of 13 residues. The germline V gene encodes CDR1 SNHLY and CDR2 FYNNEI. CDR3 nucleotide sequence: TGTGCCAGCGGGACTAGCGGGAGAGACGAGCAGTACTTC. Protein: CASGTSGRDEQYF.

In this sample, this clonotype turned up a few times. The rearrangement joins TRBV12-3 or TRBV12-4 to TRBJ2-7; D is unclear. The CDR3 has 13 amino acids. The V end was cut by 2 bases, the J end by 5 bases, with 10 bases between. This CDR3 reads CASSLFGVDEQYF. For the CDR3, the DNA is TGTGCCAGCAGTTTATTTGGGGTCGACGAGCAGTACTTC.

This clonotype was observed a few times. This chain joins TRBV18 and TRBJ2-5; D is possibly TRBD1 or TRBD2 (5 bases each). The CDR3 sequence is 15 residues long. Germline CDR1 reads KGHSH; CDR2 reads LQKENI. The V gene lost 1 base and the J gene lost 4 bases, with 13 bases spanning the gap. In DNA, the CDR3 is TGTGCCAGCTCACCACAGCGGCAGGGTGGAGAGACCCAGTACTTC. Protein product: CASSPQRQGGETQYF.

This clonotype was counted a few times. This chain links TRBV29-1 with TRBJ2-5, with D perhaps matching TRBD2 (7 bases). The V gene lost 4 bases and the J gene lost 1 base, with 13 bases spanning the gap. Germline CDR1 is SQVTM and CDR2 is ANQGSEA. The CDR3 loop spans 14 amino acids. The CDR3 region has the DNA TGCAGCGTTGTAGGGGGGGCCCTCCAAGAGACCCAGTACTTC. This translates into CSVVGGALQETQYF.

This clonotype was seen at least ten times. The chain carries TRBV6-6 and TRBJ1-2, with D perhaps TRBD1 (6 bases). CDR1 is MNHNY and CDR2 is SVGAGI in the germline V gene (reference sequence). There are 15 residues in the CDR3. V dropped 5 bases and J dropped 0 bases, with 13 bases sitting between them. The DNA of the CDR3 is TGTGCCAGCAGTGCAAGTGGACAGTCTAACTATGGCTACACCTTC. It codes for CASSASGQSNYGYTF.